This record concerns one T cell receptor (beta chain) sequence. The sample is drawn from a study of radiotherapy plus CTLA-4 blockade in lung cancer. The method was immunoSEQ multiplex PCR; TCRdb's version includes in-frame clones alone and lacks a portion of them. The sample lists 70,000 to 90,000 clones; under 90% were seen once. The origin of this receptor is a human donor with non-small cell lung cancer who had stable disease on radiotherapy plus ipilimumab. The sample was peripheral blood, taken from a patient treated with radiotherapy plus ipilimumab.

The CDR3 bases are TGTGCCAGCAGCTTAGTTACAAGGGCAGGGAGATACACCGGGGAGCTGTTTTTT. Residues: CASSLVTRAGRYTGELFF. The chain employs TRBV11-2 and TRBJ2-2; D might be TRBD1 or TRBD2, each matching 5 bases. Germline CDR1 SGHAT, CDR2 FQNNGV. With 1 base removed from V and 3 bases from J, the gap between germline ends came to 18 bases. This CDR3 is 18 amino acids long.